The rows below give T cell receptor beta chains drawn from one sample of a study of shared clonotypes between healthy human individuals. The assay was immunoSEQ multiplex PCR, and TCRdb's table has in-frame clones only and misses some. The sample holds some 450,000 clones; over 60% are singletons and the top ten take 12%. Sequencing used PBMCs. The receptor source for this set is a woman aged 40 to 50 in good health. Some clones in this sample may be carry-over from other donors' samples. CDR3s include the opening cysteine and the closing phenylalanine or tryptophan. The D gene is left open where the match is weak. Rows may omit the clone size; those that give it use once, few, many or a size class.

d_gene	v_gene	j_gene	abundance	CDR3aa	CDR3nt
.	TRBV21-1	TRBJ2-7	.	CASSKGLGQVYYEQYF	TGTGCCAGCAGCAAAGGGTTGGGACAGGTGTATTACGAGCAGTACTTC
TRBD2	TRBV27	TRBJ2-7	few	CASYRGGRVYF	TGTGCCAGCTACAGGGGCGGGAGGGTTTACTTC
.	TRBV4-2	TRBJ1-4	many	CASSQDIGTENEKLFF	TGTGCCAGCAGCCAAGATATCGGGACGGAAAATGAAAAACTGTTTTTT
.	TRBV6-4	TRBJ2-2	.	CASSVQDNTGELFF	TGTGCCAGCAGTGTACAGGACAACACCGGGGAGCTGTTTTTT
.	TRBV5-6	TRBJ2-3	.	CASSLVTIDTQYF	TGTGCCAGCAGCTTGGTGACTATAGATACGCAGTATTTT
TRBD2	TRBV29-1	TRBJ2-5	.	CSVVFGGEETQYF	TGCAGCGTTGTCTTCGGGGGGGAAGAGACCCAGTACTTC
.	TRBV2	TRBJ2-7	few	CASHDGYEQYF	TGTGCCAGCCACGACGGCTACGAGCAGTACTTC
.	TRBV4-2	TRBJ1-4	.	CASSPRSRINEKLFF	TGTGCCAGCAGCCCAAGATCCCGGATTAATGAAAAACTGTTTTTT
.	TRBV28	TRBJ2-5	.	CASSSPGRQETQYF	TGTGCCAGCAGTTCCCCCGGCCGGCAAGAGACCCAGTACTTC
.	TRBV7-8	TRBJ1-5	.	CASSLGRGQHF	TGTGCCAGCAGCTTAGGGAGGGGCCAGCATTTT
.	TRBV7-2	TRBJ2-3	.	CASSLGWGGGTDTQYF	TGTGCCAGCAGCTTAGGATGGGGCGGGGGCACAGATACGCAGTATTTT
.	TRBV30	TRBJ1-1	once	CAWSQGSRKAFF	TGTGCCTGGAGCCAGGGATCACGAAAAGCTTTCTTT
TRBD1	TRBV2	TRBJ1-5	many	CASMSIGGRQPQHF	TGTGCCAGCATGTCTATAGGGGGCCGACAGCCCCAGCATTTT
TRBD1	TRBV29-1	TRBJ1-2	.	CSGETGYGYTF	TGCAGCGGTGAGACAGGGTATGGCTACACCTTC